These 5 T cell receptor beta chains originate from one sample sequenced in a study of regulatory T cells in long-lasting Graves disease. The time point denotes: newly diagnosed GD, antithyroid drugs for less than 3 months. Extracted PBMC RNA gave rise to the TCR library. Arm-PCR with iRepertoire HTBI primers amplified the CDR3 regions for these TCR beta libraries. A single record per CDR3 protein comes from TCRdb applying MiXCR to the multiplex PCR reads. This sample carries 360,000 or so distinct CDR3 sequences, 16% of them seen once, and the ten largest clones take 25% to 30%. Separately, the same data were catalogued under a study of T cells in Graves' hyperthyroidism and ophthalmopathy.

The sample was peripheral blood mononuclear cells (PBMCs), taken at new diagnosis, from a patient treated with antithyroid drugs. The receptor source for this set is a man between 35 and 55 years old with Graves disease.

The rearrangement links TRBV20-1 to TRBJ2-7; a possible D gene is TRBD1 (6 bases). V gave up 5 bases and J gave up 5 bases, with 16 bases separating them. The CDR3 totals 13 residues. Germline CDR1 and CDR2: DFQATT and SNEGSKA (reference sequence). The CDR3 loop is CSAPGGLFHEQYF. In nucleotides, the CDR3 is TGCAGTGCTCCTGGGGGCCTTTTCCACGAGCAGTACTTC.

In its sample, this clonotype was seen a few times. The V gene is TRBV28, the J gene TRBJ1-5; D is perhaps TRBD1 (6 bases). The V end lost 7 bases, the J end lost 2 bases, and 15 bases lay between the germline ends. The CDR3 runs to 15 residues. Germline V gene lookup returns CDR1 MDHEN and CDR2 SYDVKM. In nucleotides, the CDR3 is TGTGCCAGCACACCTGACAGGCCGGGCAATCAGCCCCAGCATTTT. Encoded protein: CASTPDRPGNQPQHF.

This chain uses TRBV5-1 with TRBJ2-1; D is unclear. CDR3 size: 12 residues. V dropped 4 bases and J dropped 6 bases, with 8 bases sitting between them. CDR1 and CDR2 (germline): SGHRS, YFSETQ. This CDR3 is CASSRRVNEQFF. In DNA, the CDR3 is TGCGCCAGCAGCCGTCGTGTCAATGAGCAGTTCTTC.

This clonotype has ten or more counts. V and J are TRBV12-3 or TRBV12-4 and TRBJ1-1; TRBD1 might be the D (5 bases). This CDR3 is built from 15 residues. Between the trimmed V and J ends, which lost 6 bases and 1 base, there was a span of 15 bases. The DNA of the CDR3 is TGTGCCAGCAGCATAACCGGGGGTCGGAACACTGAAGCTTTCTTT. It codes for CASSITGGRNTEAFF.

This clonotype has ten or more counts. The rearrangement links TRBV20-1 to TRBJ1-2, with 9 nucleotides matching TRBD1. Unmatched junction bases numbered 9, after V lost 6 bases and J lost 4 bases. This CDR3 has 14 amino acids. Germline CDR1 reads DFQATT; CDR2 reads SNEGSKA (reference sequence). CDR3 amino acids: CSAEGQGNGYGYTF. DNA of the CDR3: TGCAGTGCGGAGGGACAGGGAAACGGCTATGGCTACACCTTC.